This record concerns one T cell receptor (beta chain) sequence. Its antigen is not identified. Repertoires were generated with immunoSEQ multiplex PCR, while TCRdb's copy carries only in-frame clones and drops some. The sample contains under 40,000 clones, 70% to 85% of which appear only once. ViraFEST used viral peptide pools to expand antigen-specific CD4+ T cells before sequencing. Culturing for about 10 days preceded CD4+ T cell isolation. All participants had two doses of either the BNT162b2 or mRNA-1273 vaccine. Nucleocapsid antibody tests were negative, and the vaccine recipients had no prior SARS-CoV-2 infection. A half-medium replacement with IL-2 medium was carried out on days 3 and 7. This sample is part of a study of vaccination effects on CD4 cells after COVID-19. The receptor was isolated from a human donor who received a COVID-19 vaccine. Some clones in this sample may be carry-over from other donors' samples. The source material was CD4+ T cells from PBMCs cultured with HCoV-NL63 spike peptides, sampled after COVID-19 vaccination.

The CDR3 region has the DNA TGTGCCAGCAGTGACCCCGGAGGACGGGCCGGGGAGCTGTTTTTT. It yields the protein CASSDPGGRAGELFF. The V gene is TRBV2, the J gene TRBJ2-2; possible D gene TRBD2, 5 bases. The V gene's germline CDR1 is SNHLY and CDR2 FYNNEI. This CDR3 comprises 15 residues. Trimming stripped 3 bases from V and 6 bases from J, with 14 bases between.